The 9 T cell receptor beta chains listed next were all sequenced from one sample in a study of cytomegalovirus exposure and HLA in healthy donors. PCR employed 60 Vbeta and 13 Jbeta primers. The data were produced by immunoSEQ multiplex PCR, yet TCRdb's version contains in-frame clones alone and is incomplete. The sample includes 120,000 or so clones, over 15% of them seen just once. The sequenced material came from PBMCs. The source of these receptors is a female donor in good health and CMV-seropositive.

The chain combines TRBV7-8 with TRBJ2-7, with TRBD1 matching 7 bases. This CDR3 spans 13 amino acids. Per the germline V gene, CDR1 is SGHVS and CDR2 is FQNEAQ. Trimming took 5 bases from V and 3 from J; bases not matched to a gene: 4. The CDR3 loop reads CASSPDRDYEQYF. CDR3 nucleotide sequence: TGTGCCAGCAGCCCAGACAGGGACTACGAGCAGTACTTC.

The sample holds a few counts of this clone. This chain connects TRBV19 to TRBJ2-1, with TRBD2 identical over 8 bases. V lost 1 base to trimming and J lost 5 bases; unmatched junction nucleotides: 10. Germline CDR1 LNHDA, CDR2 SQIVND (reference sequence). The CDR3 covers 17 residues. CDR3 residues: CASSIGRGREGDNEQFF. The CDR3 DNA follows: TGTGCCAGTAGTATAGGGCGAGGTCGGGAGGGCGACAATGAGCAGTTCTTC.

The genes are TRBV30 and TRBJ1-1; tentatively, D is TRBD1 (6 bases). Trimming took off 2 bases at V and 4 bases at J, with 14 bases between the two ends. Germline CDR1 and CDR2: GTSNPN and SVGIG (reference sequence). The CDR3 length is 14 residues. This CDR3 reads CAWSNTGRGTEAFF. The CDR3 coding sequence is TGTGCCTGGAGTAATACAGGGCGTGGCACTGAAGCTTTCTTT.

This clone turned up a few times. V gene TRBV30 combines with J gene TRBJ2-5, with no clear D. CDR3 length equals 12 residues. Trimming stripped 2 bases from V and 5 bases from J, with 9 bases between. The germline V gene encodes CDR1 GTSNPN and CDR2 SVGIG (reference sequence). The CDR3 region has the DNA TGTGCCTGGAGTATATCTACGGAGACCCAGTACTTC. This encodes CAWSISTETQYF.

The chain recombines TRBV30 with TRBJ1-4; a possible D gene is TRBD1 (6 bases). The germline V gene has CDR1 GTSNPN and CDR2 SVGIG (reference sequence). Deletions cut 3 bases from V and 7 bases from J, with 15 bases between. The CDR3 runs to 14 residues. This CDR3 reads CAWRVTGRTEKLFF. CDR3 nucleotides: TGTGCCTGGAGAGTAACAGGGCGTACTGAAAAACTGTTTTTT.

This clone was observed a few times. The rearrangement uses TRBV5-8 and TRBJ2-1; tentative D call: TRBD2 (6 bases). The V gene's germline CDR1 is SGHTS and CDR2 YDEGEE. V lost 2 bases and J 0 bases, leaving 9 bases between the germline ends. There are 15 residues in the CDR3. The CDR3 DNA follows: TGTGCCAGCAGCTTCGCGGGGAACTCCTACAATGAGCAGTTCTTC. This encodes CASSFAGNSYNEQFF.

V and J are TRBV7-9 and TRBJ2-1; 11 positions match TRBD2. Germline lookup yields CDR1 SEHNR and CDR2 FQNEAQ (reference sequence). The CDR3 is 13 amino acids. The V gene end was trimmed by 4 bases and the J gene end by 13 bases; junction bases not matched to a gene: 6. CDR3 in DNA: TGTGCCAGCAGCTCCTCTAGCGGGAGGATACAGTTCTTC. Residues: CASSSSSGRIQFF.

This chain connects TRBV9 to TRBJ1-2, with 7 bases lining up with TRBD1. CDR3 length: 15 amino acids. Losses at the gene ends were 3 bases for V and 6 bases for J; bases not matched to a gene: 11. Germline CDR1 and CDR2: SGDLS and YYNGEE. For the CDR3, the DNA is TGTGCCAGCAGCGCCTCAAGGACAGGTGGGGATGGCTACACCTTC. As protein: CASSASRTGGDGYTF. The whole variable domain, remainder taken from reference TRBV9 and TRBJ1-2, is DSGVTQTPKHLITATGQRVTLRCSPRSGDLSVYWYQQSLDQGLQFLIQYYNGEERAKGNILERFSAQQFPDLHSELNLSSLELGDSALYFCASSASRTGGDGYTFGSGTRLTVV.

The table lists this clone with a few counts. This chain uses TRBV7-9 with TRBJ2-5, with D maybe TRBD1 (6 bases). V was clipped by 4 bases and J by 1 base, with 7 bases between them. The V gene's germline CDR1 is SEHNR and CDR2 FQNEAQ (reference sequence). This CDR3 is built from 13 residues. For the CDR3, the DNA is TGTGCCAGCAGCTCACAGGGCCAAGAGACCCAGTACTTC. Its protein is CASSSQGQETQYF.